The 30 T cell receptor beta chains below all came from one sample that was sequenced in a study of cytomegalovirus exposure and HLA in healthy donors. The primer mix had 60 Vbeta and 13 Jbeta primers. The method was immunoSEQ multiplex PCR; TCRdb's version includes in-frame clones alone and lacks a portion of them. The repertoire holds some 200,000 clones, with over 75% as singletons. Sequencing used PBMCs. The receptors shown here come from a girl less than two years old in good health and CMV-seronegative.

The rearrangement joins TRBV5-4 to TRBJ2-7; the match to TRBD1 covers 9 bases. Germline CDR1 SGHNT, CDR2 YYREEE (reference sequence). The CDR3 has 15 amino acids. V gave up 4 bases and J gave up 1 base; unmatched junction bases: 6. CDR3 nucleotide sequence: TGTGCCAGCAGCCCGGACAGGGGTTCTTCCTACGAGCAGTACTTC. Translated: CASSPDRGSSYEQYF.

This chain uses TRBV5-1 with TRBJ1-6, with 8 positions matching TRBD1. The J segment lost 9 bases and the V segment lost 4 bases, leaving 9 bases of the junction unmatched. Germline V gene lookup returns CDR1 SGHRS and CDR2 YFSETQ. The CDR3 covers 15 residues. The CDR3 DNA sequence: TGCGCCAGCAGCGGACAGGACAGGGCCGGTTCACCCCTCCACTTT. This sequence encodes CASSGQDRAGSPLHF.

The DNA of the CDR3 is TGTGCCAGCAGCCGGGAGGGTTATTGGGGCGGCAACCTAGCTAACTATGGCTACACCTTC. Amino acid sequence: CASSREGYWGGNLANYGYTF. The chain has TRBV5-4 and TRBJ1-2; D is perhaps TRBD1 (5 bases). Germline loops: CDR1 SGHNT, CDR2 YYREEE (reference sequence). V shed 4 bases and J shed 0 bases, with 28 bases lying between them. The CDR3 totals 20 residues.

The CDR3 region has the DNA TGCGCCAGCAGCCAAGATCGAGCGGGAGAAATGGATGAGCAGTTCTTC. It codes for CASSQDRAGEMDEQFF. The rearrangement links TRBV4-3 to TRBJ2-1; TRBD2 agrees at 8 bases. The J segment lost 8 bases and the V segment lost 0 bases, leaving 9 bases of the junction unmatched. In germline, CDR1 is LGHNA, CDR2 YSLEER. The CDR3 contains 16 residues.

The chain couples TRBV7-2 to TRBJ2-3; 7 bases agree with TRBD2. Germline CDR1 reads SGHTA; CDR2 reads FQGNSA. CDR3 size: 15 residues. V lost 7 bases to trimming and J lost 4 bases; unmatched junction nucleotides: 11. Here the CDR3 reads CASTHNGLAADTQYF. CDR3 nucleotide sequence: TGTGCCAGCACTCATAATGGGCTAGCGGCAGATACGCAGTATTTT.

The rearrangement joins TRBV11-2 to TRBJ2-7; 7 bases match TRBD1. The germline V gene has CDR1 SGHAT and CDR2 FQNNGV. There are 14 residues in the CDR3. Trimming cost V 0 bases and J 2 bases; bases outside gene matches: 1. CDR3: CASSLDQGAYEQYF. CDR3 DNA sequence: TGTGCCAGCAGCTTAGATCAGGGGGCCTACGAGCAGTACTTC.

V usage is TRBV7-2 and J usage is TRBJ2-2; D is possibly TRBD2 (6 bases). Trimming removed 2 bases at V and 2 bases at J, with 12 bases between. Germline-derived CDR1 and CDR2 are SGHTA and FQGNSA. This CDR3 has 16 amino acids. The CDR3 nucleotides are TGTGCCAGCAGCTTACATCCTAGCGCAAACACCGGGGAGCTGTTTTTT. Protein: CASSLHPSANTGELFF.

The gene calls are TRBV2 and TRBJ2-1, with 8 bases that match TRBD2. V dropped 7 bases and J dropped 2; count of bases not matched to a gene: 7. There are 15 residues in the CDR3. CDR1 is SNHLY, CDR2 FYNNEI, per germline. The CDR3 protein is CASTRDGGAYNEQFF. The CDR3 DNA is TGTGCCAGCACTAGGGACGGGGGGGCCTACAATGAGCAGTTCTTC. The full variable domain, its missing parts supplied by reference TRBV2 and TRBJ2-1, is EPEVTQTPSHQVTQMGQEVILRCVPISNHLYFYWYRQILGQKVEFLVSFYNNEISEKSEIFDDQFSVERPDGSNFTLKIRSTKLEDSAMYFCASTRDGGAYNEQFFGPGTRLTVL.

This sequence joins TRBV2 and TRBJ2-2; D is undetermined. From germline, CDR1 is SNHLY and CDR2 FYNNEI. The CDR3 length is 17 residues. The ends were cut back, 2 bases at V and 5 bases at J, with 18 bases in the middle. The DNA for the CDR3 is TGTGCCAGCAGTGAAAGTTGGTCGCGGAGACGAACCGGGGAGCTGTTTTTT. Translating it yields CASSESWSRRRTGELFF.

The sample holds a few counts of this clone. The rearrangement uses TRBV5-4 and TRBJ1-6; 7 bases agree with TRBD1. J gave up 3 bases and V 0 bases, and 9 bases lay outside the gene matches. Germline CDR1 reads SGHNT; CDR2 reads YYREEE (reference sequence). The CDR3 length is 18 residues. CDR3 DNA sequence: TGTGCCAGCAGCTTGGGGGCAGGGGGGATTCGCTATAATTCACCCCTCCACTTT. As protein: CASSLGAGGIRYNSPLHF. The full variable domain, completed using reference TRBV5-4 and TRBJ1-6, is ETGVTQSPTHLIKTRGQQVTLRCSSQSGHNTVSWYQQALGQGPQFIFQYYREEENGRGNFPPRFSGLQFPNYSSELNVNALELDDSALYLCASSLGAGGIRYNSPLHFGNGTRLTVT.

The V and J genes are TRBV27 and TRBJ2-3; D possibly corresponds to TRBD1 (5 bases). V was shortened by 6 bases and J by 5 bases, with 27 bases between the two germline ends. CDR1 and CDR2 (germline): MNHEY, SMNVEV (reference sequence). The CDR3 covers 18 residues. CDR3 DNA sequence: TGTGCCAGCAGCCTAAACCGTCTAGGACACCCTAGGGGAGATACGCAGTATTTT. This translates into CASSLNRLGHPRGDTQYF.

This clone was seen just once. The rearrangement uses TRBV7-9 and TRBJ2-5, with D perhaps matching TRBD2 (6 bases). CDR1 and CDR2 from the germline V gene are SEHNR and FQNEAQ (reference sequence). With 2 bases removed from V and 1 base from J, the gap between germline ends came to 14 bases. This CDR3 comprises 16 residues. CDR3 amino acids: CASSLILGGPQETQYF. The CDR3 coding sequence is TGTGCCAGCAGCTTAATTTTGGGAGGCCCCCAAGAGACCCAGTACTTC.

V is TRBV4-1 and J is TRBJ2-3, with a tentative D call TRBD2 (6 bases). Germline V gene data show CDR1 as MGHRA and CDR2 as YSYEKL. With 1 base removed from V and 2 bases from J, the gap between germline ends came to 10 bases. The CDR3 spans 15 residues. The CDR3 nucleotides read TGCGCCAGCAGCCAAGTTAGCGGCAACACAGATACGCAGTATTTT. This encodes CASSQVSGNTDTQYF.

The CDR3 region has the DNA TGTGCCAGCAGTGCTGGACAGGGGAGCAATCAGCCCCAGCATTTT. Its protein is CASSAGQGSNQPQHF. V gene TRBV25-1 combines with J gene TRBJ1-5, with TRBD1 matching over 9 bases. CDR1 is MGHDK and CDR2 is SYGVNS in the germline V gene. CDR3 size: 15 residues. V shed 4 bases, J shed 1 base, and the junction held 2 bases outside the gene matches.

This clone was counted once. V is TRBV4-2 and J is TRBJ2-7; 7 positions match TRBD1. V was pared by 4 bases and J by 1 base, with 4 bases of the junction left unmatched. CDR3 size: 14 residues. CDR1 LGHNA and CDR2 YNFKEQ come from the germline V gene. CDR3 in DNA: TGTGCCAGCAGCCCCCGGACAGGATCCTACGAGCAGTACTTC. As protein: CASSPRTGSYEQYF.

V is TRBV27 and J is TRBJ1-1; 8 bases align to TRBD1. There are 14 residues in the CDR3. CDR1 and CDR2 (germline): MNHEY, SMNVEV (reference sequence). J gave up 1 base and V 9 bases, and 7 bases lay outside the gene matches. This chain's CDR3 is CASQVTGGNTEAFF. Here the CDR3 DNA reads TGTGCCAGTCAAGTCACAGGGGGGAACACTGAAGCTTTCTTT.

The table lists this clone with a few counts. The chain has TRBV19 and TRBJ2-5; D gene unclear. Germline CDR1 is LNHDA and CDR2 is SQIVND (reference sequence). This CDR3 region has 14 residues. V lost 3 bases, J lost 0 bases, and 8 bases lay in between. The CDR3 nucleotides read TGTGCCAGTAGTATCACACCTTACCAAGAGACCCAGTACTTC. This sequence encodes CASSITPYQETQYF.

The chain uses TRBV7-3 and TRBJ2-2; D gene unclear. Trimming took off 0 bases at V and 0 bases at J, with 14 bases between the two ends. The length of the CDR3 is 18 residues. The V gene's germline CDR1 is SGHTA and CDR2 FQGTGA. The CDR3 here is CASSLTGSPYTNTGELFF. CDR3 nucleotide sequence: TGTGCCAGCAGCTTAACTGGTAGCCCCTACACGAACACCGGGGAGCTGTTTTTT.

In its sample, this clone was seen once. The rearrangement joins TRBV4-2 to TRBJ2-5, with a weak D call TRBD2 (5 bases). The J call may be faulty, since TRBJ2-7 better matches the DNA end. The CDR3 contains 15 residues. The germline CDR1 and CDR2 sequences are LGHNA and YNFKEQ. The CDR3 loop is CASSQGPSTSYEQYF. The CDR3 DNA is TGTGCCAGCAGCCAAGGGCCTAGCACCTCCTACGAGCAGTACTTC.

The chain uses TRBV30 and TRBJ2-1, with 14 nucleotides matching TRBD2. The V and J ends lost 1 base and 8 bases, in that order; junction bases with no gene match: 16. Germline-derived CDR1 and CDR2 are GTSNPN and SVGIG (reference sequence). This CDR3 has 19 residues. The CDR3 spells CAWSAPTPGLAGVWDEQFF. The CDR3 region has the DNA TGTGCCTGGAGTGCCCCAACTCCGGGACTAGCGGGAGTTTGGGATGAGCAGTTCTTC.

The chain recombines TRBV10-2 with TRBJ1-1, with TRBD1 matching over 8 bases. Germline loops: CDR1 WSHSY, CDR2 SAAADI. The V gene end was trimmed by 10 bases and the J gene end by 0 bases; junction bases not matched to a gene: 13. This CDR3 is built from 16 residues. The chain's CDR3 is CATTPDRAFMNTEAFF. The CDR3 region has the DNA TGCGCCACCACCCCGGACAGGGCTTTTATGAACACTGAAGCTTTCTTT.

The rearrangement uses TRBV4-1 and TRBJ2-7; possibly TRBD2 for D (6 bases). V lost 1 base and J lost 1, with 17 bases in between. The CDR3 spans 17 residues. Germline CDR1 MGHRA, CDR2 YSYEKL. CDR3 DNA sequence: TGCGCCAGCAGCCAAGGCGGGGCGGGCGGGCCGTCCTACGAGCAGTACTTC. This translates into CASSQGGAGGPSYEQYF.

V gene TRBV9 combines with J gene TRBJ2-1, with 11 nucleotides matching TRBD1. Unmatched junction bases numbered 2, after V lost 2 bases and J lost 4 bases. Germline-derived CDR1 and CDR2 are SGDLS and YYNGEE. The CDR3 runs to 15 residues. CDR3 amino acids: CASSVGQGEYNEQFF. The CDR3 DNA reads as TGTGCCAGCAGCGTGGGACAGGGGGAGTACAATGAGCAGTTCTTC.

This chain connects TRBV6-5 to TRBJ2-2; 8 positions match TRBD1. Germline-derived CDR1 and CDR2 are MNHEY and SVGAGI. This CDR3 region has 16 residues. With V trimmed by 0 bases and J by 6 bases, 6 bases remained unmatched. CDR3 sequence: CASSYSASRGPGELFF. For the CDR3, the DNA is TGTGCCAGCAGTTACTCAGCGAGCAGGGGGCCCGGGGAGCTGTTTTTT.

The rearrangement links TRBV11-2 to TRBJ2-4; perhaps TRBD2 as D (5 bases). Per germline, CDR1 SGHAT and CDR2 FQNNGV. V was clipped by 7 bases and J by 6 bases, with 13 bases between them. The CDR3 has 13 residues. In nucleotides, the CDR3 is TGTGCCAGCAAAAACCGCAGCGGAAACATTCAGTACTTC. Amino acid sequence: CASKNRSGNIQYF.

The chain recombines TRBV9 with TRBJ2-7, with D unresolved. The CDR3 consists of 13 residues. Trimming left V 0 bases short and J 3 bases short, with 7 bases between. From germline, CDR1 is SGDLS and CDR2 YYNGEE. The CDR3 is CASSVVSSYEQYF. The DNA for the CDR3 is TGTGCCAGCAGCGTAGTATCTAGCTACGAGCAGTACTTC.

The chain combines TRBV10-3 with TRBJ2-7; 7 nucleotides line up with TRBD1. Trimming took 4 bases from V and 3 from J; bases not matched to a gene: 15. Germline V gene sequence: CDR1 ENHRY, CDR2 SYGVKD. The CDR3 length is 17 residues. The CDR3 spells CAISGTSTGQPHYEQYF. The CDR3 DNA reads TGTGCCATCAGTGGGACTTCTACGGGACAGCCCCACTACGAGCAGTACTTC.

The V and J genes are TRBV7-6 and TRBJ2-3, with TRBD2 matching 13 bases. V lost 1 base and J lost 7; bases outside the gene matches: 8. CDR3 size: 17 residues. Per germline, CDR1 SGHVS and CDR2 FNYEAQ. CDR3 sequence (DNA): TGTGCCAGCAGCTTAGGTTCGGGGACTAGCGGGGTCTATACGCAGTATTTT. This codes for CASSLGSGTSGVYTQYF.

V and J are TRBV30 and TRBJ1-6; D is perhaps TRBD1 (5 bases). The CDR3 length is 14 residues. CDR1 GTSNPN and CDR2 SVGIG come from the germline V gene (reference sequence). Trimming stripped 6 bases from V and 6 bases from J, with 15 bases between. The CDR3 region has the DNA TGTGCCTGTGGGGGGGGGTTAGGTAATTCACCCCTCCACTTT. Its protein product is CACGGGLGNSPLHF.

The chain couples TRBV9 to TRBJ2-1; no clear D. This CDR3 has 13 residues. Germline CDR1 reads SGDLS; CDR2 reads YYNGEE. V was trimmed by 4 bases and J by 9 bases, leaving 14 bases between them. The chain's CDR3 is CASSPRGSSEQFF. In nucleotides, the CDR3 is TGTGCCAGCAGCCCGAGAGGAAGTAGTGAGCAGTTCTTC. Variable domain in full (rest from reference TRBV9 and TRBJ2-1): DSGVTQTPKHLITATGQRVTLRCSPRSGDLSVYWYQQSLDQGLQFLIQYYNGEERAKGNILERFSAQQFPDLHSELNLSSLELGDSALYFCASSPRGSSEQFFGPGTRLTVL.